Listed below are T cell receptor beta chains from one sample, sequenced in a study of blood T cell repertoires in COVID-19. Assay: immunoSEQ multiplex PCR; the TCRdb copy retains only in-frame clones and omits some. Among hundreds of thousands of clones listed, approximately 87% were seen once. The sequenced sample consisted of PBMCs or T cells enriched from blood (not recorded which). These receptors originate from a woman in her forties or fifties who had recovered from COVID-19. Both conserved end residues are part of each CDR3. The D gene is left open where the match is weak. Size is omitted from some rows. Given values are once, few, many or a class for expanded clones.

j_call v_call clone_size d_call cdr3_aa cdr3_nt
TRBJ1-5 TRBV2 . . CASTQTGNQPQHF TGTGCCAGCACTCAAACGGGGAATCAGCCCCAGCATTTT
TRBJ2-3 TRBV2 . . CASSAGTDTQYF TGTGCCAGCTCAGCAGGTACAGATACGCAGTATTTT
TRBJ2-1 TRBV2 . TRBD2 CASRAGLAGDNNEQFF TGTGCCAGCAGGGCAGGACTAGCGGGGGATAACAATGAGCAGTTCTTC
TRBJ1-6 TRBV28 . . CASSLGARPRDNSPLHF TGTGCCAGCAGTTTGGGGGCGCGGCCCCGGGATAATTCACCCCTCCACTTT
TRBJ1-1 TRBV7-8 . TRBD1 CASSSVGDSNTEAFF TGTGCCAGCAGCTCCGTGGGGGACAGCAACACTGAAGCTTTCTTT
TRBJ2-2 TRBV3-1/TRBV3-2 . . CASSQIYGSGTGELFF TGTGCCAGCAGCCAAATATATGGGTCGGGCACCGGGGAGCTGTTTTTT
TRBJ1-3 TRBV7-8 . . CASSSGGASGNTIYF TGTGCCAGCAGCTCGGGGGGGGCCTCTGGAAACACCATATATTTT
TRBJ2-1 TRBV2 few TRBD2 CASRSRRRGSGGTSEQFF TGTGCCAGCAGGTCTCGGCGTCGGGGTAGCGGGGGGACAAGCGAGCAGTTCTTC
TRBJ1-1 TRBV2 . TRBD1 CASRFHRDRSGTEAFF TGTGCCAGCAGATTCCACCGGGACAGGTCGGGTACTGAAGCTTTCTTT
TRBJ1-5 TRBV19 . . CASSIEVMASNQPQHF TGTGCCAGTAGTATAGAGGTAATGGCTTCCAATCAGCCCCAGCATTTT
TRBJ2-7 TRBV11-2 . . CASSLQQLYEQYF TGTGCCAGCAGCTTACAACAGCTCTACGAGCAGTACTTC
TRBJ1-2 TRBV27 . . CASTPRPF TGTGCCAGCACCCCGCGGCCCTTC
TRBJ1-5 TRBV5-1 . TRBD1 CASSFKSYRTRGLGNQPQHF TGCGCCAGCAGCTTTAAGTCGTATAGAACTAGGGGGCTCGGCAATCAGCCCCAGCATTTT
TRBJ2-2 TRBV5-6 once . CASSLVPGRTGELFF TGTGCCAGCAGCTTGGTTCCTGGGCGCACCGGGGAGCTGTTTTTT
TRBJ1-5 TRBV19 . . CASRIRDINQPQHF TGTGCCAGTAGGATCCGGGACATCAATCAGCCCCAGCATTTT
TRBJ1-2 TRBV30 . TRBD1 CAWRGGQGTNYGYTF TGTGCCTGGAGGGGAGGACAGGGAACTAACTATGGCTACACCTTC
TRBJ2-6 TRBV18 . . CASSPRTGGSGANVLTF TGTGCCAGCTCACCACGTACAGGCGGCTCTGGGGCCAACGTCCTGACTTTC
TRBJ2-1 TRBV6-5 . . CASSSVRGSSYNEQFF .
TRBJ2-5 TRBV6-4 . . CASRPGWQETQYF TGTGCCAGCAGGCCAGGGTGGCAAGAGACCCAGTACTTC
TRBJ2-5 TRBV15 . . CATSAGGYQETQYF TGTGCCACCAGCGCAGGGGGGTACCAAGAGACCCAGTACTTC
TRBJ1-2 TRBV7-2 . TRBD1 CASSPWDSTGPNYGYTF TGTGCCAGCAGCCCTTGGGACAGCACGGGACCTAACTATGGCTACACCTTC
TRBJ1-1 TRBV28 . TRBD1 CASSFGDRGTEAFF TGTGCCAGCAGTTTCGGAGACAGGGGCACTGAAGCTTTCTTT
TRBJ2-3 TRBV6-7 . TRBD2 CASSYSRLAGTTDTQYF TGTGCCAGCAGTTACTCTCGGCTAGCGGGGACCACAGATACGCAGTATTTT
TRBJ2-7 TRBV28 . . CASSSTRVRQAPTYEQYF TGTGCCAGCAGTTCAACCAGGGTGAGACAGGCACCGACCTACGAGCAGTACTTC
TRBJ1-4 TRBV19 . . CASSIARVATNEKLFF TGTGCCAGTAGTATAGCGAGAGTCGCAACTAATGAAAAACTGTTTTTT
TRBJ1-2 TRBV28 few . CASSKFGGSHYGYTF TGTGCCAGCAGCAAATTCGGCGGCAGTCACTATGGCTACACCTTC
TRBJ2-2 TRBV6-1 . TRBD1 CASSERQGDTGELFF TGTGCCAGCAGTGAAAGACAGGGGGACACCGGGGAGCTGTTTTTT
TRBJ2-3 TRBV5-1 . . CASSQGFPRDTQYF TGCGCCAGCAGCCAGGGGTTCCCGAGAGATACGCAGTATTTT
TRBJ1-2 TRBV7-9 . TRBD1 CASSSSGGYYGYTF TGTGCCAGCAGCTCCTCAGGGGGATACTATGGCTACACCTTC
TRBJ2-7 TRBV5-1 . TRBD1 CASKTGSGPYEQYF TGCGCCAGTAAGACAGGGTCCGGGCCATACGAGCAGTACTTC
TRBJ1-5 TRBV5-1 . . CASSPTGGQPQHF TGCGCCAGCAGCCCGACGGGAGGGCAGCCCCAGCATTTT
TRBJ2-7 TRBV29-1 . TRBD1 CSVMVETGGYEQYF TGCAGCGTTATGGTAGAGACAGGGGGCTACGAGCAGTACTTC
TRBJ1-6 TRBV19 . . CASSIAGGEINSPLHF TGTGCCAGTAGTATAGCCGGAGGAGAAATTAATTCACCCCTCCACTTT
TRBJ1-2 TRBV7-9 . . CASSSREDYGYTF TGTGCCAGCAGCTCCCGGGAGGACTATGGCTACACCTTC
TRBJ2-1 TRBV6-5 . TRBD1 CASRLTGLGYNEQFF TGTGCCAGCAGGTTGACAGGGTTGGGGTACAATGAGCAGTTCTTC
TRBJ2-1 TRBV5-6 . TRBD2 CASSMSGTTYNEQFF TGTGCCAGCAGCATGTCCGGGACTACGTACAATGAGCAGTTCTTC
TRBJ2-1 TRBV5-1 . TRBD2 CASSRAGTSSYNEQFF TGCGCCAGCAGCCGCGCCGGGACTAGTTCCTACAATGAGCAGTTCTTC